The T cell receptor (beta chain) described here comes from a study of persistence of HIV-infected CD4 T cells. Looking at the study overall: Multiple blood draws of up to about 200 mL, except a couple of donors with single leukapheresis.

The CDR3 covers 14 residues. The V gene's germline CDR1 is SGHNT and CDR2 YYREEE (reference sequence). V lost 7 bases and J lost 2; bases outside the gene matches: 3. Of note for this clone: Its antigen remains unknown.

The stimulus was an HIV-1 Gag 15-mer peptide pool, 0.95 to 1 ug/peptide/mL. Sorting selected CD4+ T cells upregulating both CD40 ligand and CD69. Suppressive ART was started during chronic HIV-1 infection in these adults. The libraries were made with immunoSEQ version 4 in survey mode. Each sample used up to about 1 ug genomic DNA diluted to around 9.3 ng/uL. The protocol was immunoSEQ multiplex PCR, while the TCRdb copy is restricted to in-frame clones and leaves out a portion. Of some 9,200 clones listed, approximately 81% are singletons. General study findings and limits: Degenerate expanded CDR3beta sequences were enriched among CMV- and Gag-responding cells.

The sequencing here drew on CD4+ T cells sorted from PBMCs after 18-hour stimulation, taken from a patient who received antiretroviral therapy. The source is an adult woman with HIV who was CMV-seropositive. The chain carries TRBV5-4 and TRBJ2-6, with TRBD1 identical over 7 bases. CDR3 loop: CASSTGAGANVLTF. CDR3 DNA: TGTGCCAGCTCTACAGGGGCTGGGGCCAACGTCCTGACTTTC.